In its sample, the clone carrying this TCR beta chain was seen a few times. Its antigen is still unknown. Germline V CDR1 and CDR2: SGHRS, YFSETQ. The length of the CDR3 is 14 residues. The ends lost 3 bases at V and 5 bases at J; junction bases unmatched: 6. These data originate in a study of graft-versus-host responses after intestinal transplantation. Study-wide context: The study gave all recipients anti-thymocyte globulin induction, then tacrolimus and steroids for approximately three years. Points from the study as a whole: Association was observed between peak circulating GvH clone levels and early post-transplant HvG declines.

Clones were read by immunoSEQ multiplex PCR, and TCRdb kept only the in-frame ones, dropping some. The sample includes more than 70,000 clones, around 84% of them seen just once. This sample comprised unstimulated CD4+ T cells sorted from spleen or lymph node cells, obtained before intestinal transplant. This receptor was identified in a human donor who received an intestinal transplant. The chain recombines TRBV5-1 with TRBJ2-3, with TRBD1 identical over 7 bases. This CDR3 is CASSWGTVLDTQYF. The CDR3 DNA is TGCGCCAGCAGCTGGGGGACAGTGTTAGATACGCAGTATTTT. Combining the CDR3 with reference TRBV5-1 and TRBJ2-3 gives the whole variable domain KAGVTQTPRYLIKTRGQQVTLSCSPISGHRSVSWYQQTPGQGLQFLFEYFSETQRNKGNFPGRFSGRQFSNSRSEMNVSTLELGDSALYLCASSWGTVLDTQYFGPGTRLTVL.